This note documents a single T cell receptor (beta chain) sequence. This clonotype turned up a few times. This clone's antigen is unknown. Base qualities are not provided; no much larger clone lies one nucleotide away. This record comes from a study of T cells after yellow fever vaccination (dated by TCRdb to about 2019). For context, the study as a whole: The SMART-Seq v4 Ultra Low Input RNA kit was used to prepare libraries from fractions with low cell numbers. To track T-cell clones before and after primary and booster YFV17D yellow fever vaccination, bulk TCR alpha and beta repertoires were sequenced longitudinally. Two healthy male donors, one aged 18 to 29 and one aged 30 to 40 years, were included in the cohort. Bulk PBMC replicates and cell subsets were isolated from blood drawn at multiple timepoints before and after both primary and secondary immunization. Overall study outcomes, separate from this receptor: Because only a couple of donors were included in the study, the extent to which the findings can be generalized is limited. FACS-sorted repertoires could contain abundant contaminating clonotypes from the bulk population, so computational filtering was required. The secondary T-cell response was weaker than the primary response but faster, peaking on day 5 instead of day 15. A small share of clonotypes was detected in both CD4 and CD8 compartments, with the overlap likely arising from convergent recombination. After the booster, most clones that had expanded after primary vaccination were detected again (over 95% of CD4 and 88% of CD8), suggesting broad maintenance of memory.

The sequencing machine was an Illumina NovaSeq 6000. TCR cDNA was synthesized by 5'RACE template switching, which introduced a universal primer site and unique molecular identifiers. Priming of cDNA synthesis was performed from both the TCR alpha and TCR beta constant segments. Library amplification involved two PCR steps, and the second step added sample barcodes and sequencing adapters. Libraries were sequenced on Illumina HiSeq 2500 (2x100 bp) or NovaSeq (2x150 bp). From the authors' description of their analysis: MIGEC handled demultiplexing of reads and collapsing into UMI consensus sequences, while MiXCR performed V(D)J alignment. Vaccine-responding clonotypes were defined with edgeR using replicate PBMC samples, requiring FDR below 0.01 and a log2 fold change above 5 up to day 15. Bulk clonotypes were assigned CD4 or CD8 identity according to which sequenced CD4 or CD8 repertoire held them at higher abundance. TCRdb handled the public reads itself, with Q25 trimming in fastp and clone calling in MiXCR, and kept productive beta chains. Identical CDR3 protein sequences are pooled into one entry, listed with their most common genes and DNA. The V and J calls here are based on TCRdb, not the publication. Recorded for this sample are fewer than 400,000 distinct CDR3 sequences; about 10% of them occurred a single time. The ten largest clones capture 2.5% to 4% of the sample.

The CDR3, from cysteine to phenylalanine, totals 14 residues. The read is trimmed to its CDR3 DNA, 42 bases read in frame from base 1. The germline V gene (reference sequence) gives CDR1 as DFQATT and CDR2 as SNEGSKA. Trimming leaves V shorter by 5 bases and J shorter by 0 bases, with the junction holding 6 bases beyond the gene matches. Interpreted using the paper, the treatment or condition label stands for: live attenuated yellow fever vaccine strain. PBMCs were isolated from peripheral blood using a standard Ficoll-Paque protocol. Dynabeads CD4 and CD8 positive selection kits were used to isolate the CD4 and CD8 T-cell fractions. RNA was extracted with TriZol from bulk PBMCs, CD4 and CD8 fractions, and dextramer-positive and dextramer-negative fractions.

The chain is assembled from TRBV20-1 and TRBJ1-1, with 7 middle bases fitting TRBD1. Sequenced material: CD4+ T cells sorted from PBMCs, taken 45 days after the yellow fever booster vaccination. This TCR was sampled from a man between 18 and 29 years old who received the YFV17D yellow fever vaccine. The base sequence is TGCAGTGCTCACCCCGACAGGGTGAACACTGAAGCTTTCTTT. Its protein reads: CSAHPDRVNTEAFF.